A selection of T cell receptor beta chains follows, all from one sample in a study of T-cell reconstitution after alpha-beta-depleted transplantation in children. In TCRdb, the PCR reads were re-called with MiXCR into one record per CDR3 protein. The repertoire includes 250,000 to 350,000 distinct CDR3 sequences, approximately 23% of them detected once, and approximately 11% sits in the top ten. This sample comprised PBMCs, mostly from graft donor cells, obtained 180 days after TCRalphabeta/CD19-depleted stem cell transplant. The receptors were gathered from a male patient younger than 18 who had a stem cell transplant for acute lymphoblastic leukemia, so the T cells may come from the graft donor. Each CDR3 is given with its conserved first and last residue. Fields, in order: J gene, V gene, clone size, CDR3 length, D gene, CDR3 DNA, CDR3 protein. The D gene is left open where the match is weak. Rows give clone size only sometimes, using once, few, many, or a class for an expanded clone.

>TRBJ2-2|TRBV9|NA|17|TRBD1
TGTGCCAGCAGCGTAAACCCCACGACAGGGAAGACCGGGGAGCTGTTTTTT
CASSVNPTTGKTGELFF
>TRBJ2-3|TRBV20-1|NA|14|NA
TGCAGTGCTAGAGAACGATATTGGCGAGATACGCAGTATTTT
CSARERYWRDTQYF
>TRBJ1-5|TRBV3-1|few|13|NA
TGTGCCAGCAGCCGCTATGGGGGTCAGCCCCAGCATTTT
CASSRYGGQPQHF
>TRBJ2-1|TRBV9|NA|12|NA
TGTGCCAGCAGCGTAGGCCGAAGTGAGCAGTTCTTC
CASSVGRSEQFF
>TRBJ1-4|TRBV5-5|few|16|NA
TGTGCCAGCAGCTTGGGGGGGGAGACAACTAATGAAAAACTGTTTTTT
CASSLGGETTNEKLFF
>TRBJ2-7|TRBV5-1|few|16|TRBD1
TGCGCCAGCAGCTTGGATACAGGGGTAGGGGCCTACGAGCAGTACTTC
CASSLDTGVGAYEQYF
>TRBJ1-1|TRBV29-1|few|13|NA
TGCAGCGTACTAATTGGGACACACACTGAAGCTTTCTTT
CSVLIGTHTEAFF
>TRBJ2-1|TRBV5-1|few|17|NA
TGCGCCAGCAGCTTCGCGGTGGGTAGGGGCATTTACAATGAGCAGTTCTTC
CASSFAVGRGIYNEQFF
>TRBJ1-2|TRBV4-2|NA|12|NA
TGTGCCAGCAGCCAAGACTTCTATGGCTACACCTTC
CASSQDFYGYTF
>TRBJ1-1|TRBV6-1|few|15|NA
TGTGCCAGCCGCGTTAGCGTGGGGTCGAGGACTGAAGCTTTCTTT
CASRVSVGSRTEAFF
>TRBJ2-7|TRBV7-9|NA|17|NA
TGTGCCAGCAGCCCAATGCGCATCGGGACTTTTCCCTACGAGCAGTACTTC
CASSPMRIGTFPYEQYF
>TRBJ2-7|TRBV2|NA|13|NA
TGTGCCAGCAGTGGGGGCCTAAACTACGAGCAGTACTTC
CASSGGLNYEQYF
>TRBJ2-1|TRBV5-1|NA|13|NA
TGCGCCAGCAGAACTAGCACCTACAATGAGCAGTTCTTC
CASRTSTYNEQFF
>TRBJ2-5|TRBV12-3/TRBV12-4|NA|18|TRBD2
TGTGCCAGCAGTTTCCGAGGACTAGCGGGAGGGGATCAAGAGACCCAGTACTTC
CASSFRGLAGGDQETQYF